This entry lists 5 T cell receptor beta chains sequenced from one sample in a study of blood T cell repertoires in COVID-19. The repertoire was sequenced with immunoSEQ multiplex PCR; TCRdb's copy has only in-frame clones and lacks some. The sample has 100,000 or so clones, about 75% seen once. Sample: peripheral blood. The source is a woman aged 70-85 years with acute or convalescent COVID-19.

The chain employs TRBV29-1 and TRBJ2-7, with D possibly matching TRBD2 (5 bases). This CDR3 is built from 11 residues. Germline V gene sequence: CDR1 SQVTM, CDR2 ANQGSEA. V lost 5 bases and J 7 bases, leaving 12 bases between the germline ends. The CDR3 DNA reads TGCAGCGTTTCCTCTCGAGGGGAGCAGTACTTC. Translated, it gives CSVSSRGEQYF.

CDR3 protein: CAWSDGRDTPLHF. The CDR3 nucleotides read TGTGCCTGGAGTGATGGACGGGACACACCCCTCCACTTT. The chain joins TRBV30 to TRBJ1-6; possibly TRBD1 for D (6 bases). The germline V gene encodes CDR1 GTSNPN and CDR2 SVGIG (reference sequence). V was shortened by 1 base and J by 11 bases, with 12 bases between the two germline ends. The CDR3 is 13 residues long.

V is TRBV10-3 and J is TRBJ2-2, with a weak D call TRBD1 (6 bases). This CDR3 is 15 amino acids long. Trimming cost V 2 bases and J 4 bases, with 11 bases left between them. In germline, CDR1 is ENHRY, CDR2 SYGVKD. CDR3 sequence reads: CAISEDRSITGELFF. The CDR3 nucleotides are TGTGCCATCAGTGAGGACAGGAGTATCACCGGGGAGCTGTTTTTT.

This chain connects TRBV7-9 to TRBJ2-7; TRBD1 agrees at 7 bases. CDR3 size: 13 residues. The trim removed 0 bases at V and 7 bases at J, leaving 3 bases unmatched. The germline V gene has CDR1 SEHNR and CDR2 FQNEAQ (reference sequence). The CDR3 DNA reads as TGTGCCAGCAGCTTAGCGGGGACAGAGGAGCAGTACTTC. It yields the protein CASSLAGTEEQYF.

V and J are TRBV5-1 and TRBJ1-5; 10 bases are shared with TRBD1. V lost 0 bases, J lost 4 bases, and 4 bases stayed unmatched. Germline V CDR1 and CDR2: SGHRS, YFSETQ. CDR3 length: 16 amino acids. CDR3 region: CASSLAPGQGNQPQHF. For the CDR3, the DNA is TGCGCCAGCAGCTTGGCCCCGGGACAGGGGAATCAGCCCCAGCATTTT.